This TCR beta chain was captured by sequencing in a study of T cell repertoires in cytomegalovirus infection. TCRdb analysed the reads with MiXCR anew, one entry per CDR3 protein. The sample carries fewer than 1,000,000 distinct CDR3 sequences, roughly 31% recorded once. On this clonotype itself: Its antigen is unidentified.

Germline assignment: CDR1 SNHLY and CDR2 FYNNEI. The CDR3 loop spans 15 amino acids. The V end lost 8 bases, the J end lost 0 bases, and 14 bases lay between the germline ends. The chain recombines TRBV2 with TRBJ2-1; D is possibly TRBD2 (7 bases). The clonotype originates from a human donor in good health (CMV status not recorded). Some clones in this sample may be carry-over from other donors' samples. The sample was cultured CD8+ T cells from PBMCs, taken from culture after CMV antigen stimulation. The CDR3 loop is CASLGGESSYNEQFF. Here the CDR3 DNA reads TGTGCCAGCTTAGGGGGGGAGAGCTCCTACAATGAGCAGTTCTTC.